Presented here are 18 T cell receptor beta chains from one specimen sequenced in a study of blood T cell repertoires in COVID-19. Measured with immunoSEQ multiplex PCR; TCRdb has only the in-frame clones, and not every one. The sample shows about 260,000 clones, 85% to 90% of them seen only once. Specimen: PBMCs or T cells enriched from blood (not recorded which). The receptors were gathered from a young woman who had recovered from COVID-19.

The CDR3 sequence is CASSQTEQGPSQETQYF. In DNA form, the CDR3 reads TGTGCCAGCAGCCAGACAGAACAGGGGCCTTCGCAAGAGACCCAGTACTTC. The rearrangement joins TRBV7-6 to TRBJ2-5; 7 bases agree with TRBD1. V was clipped by 5 bases and J by 2 bases; unmatched bases: 14. CDR3 size: 17 residues. Germline V gives CDR1 SGHVS, CDR2 FNYEAQ.

V gene TRBV2 combines with J gene TRBJ2-7; no reliable D call. This CDR3 contains 12 residues. V gave up 11 bases and J gave up 0 bases, with 11 bases separating them. Per the germline V gene, CDR1 is SNHLY and CDR2 is FYNNEI. The DNA for the CDR3 is TGTGCCGGTACGACTGACTCCTACGAGCAGTACTTC. This encodes CAGTTDSYEQYF.

This sequence joins TRBV19 and TRBJ1-4; tentatively, D is TRBD1 (5 bases). V lost 9 bases to trimming and J lost 7 bases, with 15 bases between them. The CDR3 loop spans 13 amino acids. Per germline, CDR1 LNHDA and CDR2 SQIVND (reference sequence). The CDR3 bases are TGTGCCAGCTGTGGGGGGAGGAGTGAAAAACTGTTTTTT. Translating it yields CASCGGRSEKLFF.

The rearrangement uses TRBV27 and TRBJ2-5, with 8 bases that match TRBD2. The CDR3 runs to 14 residues. Germline CDR1 is MNHEY and CDR2 is SMNVEV (reference sequence). V was clipped by 6 bases and J by 5 bases; unmatched bases: 8. In nucleotides, the CDR3 is TGTGCCAGCAGCGTCGGGACGGGAGGGGAGACCCAGTACTTC. Protein sequence: CASSVGTGGETQYF.

The chain couples TRBV13 to TRBJ1-1; D remains ambiguous. CDR1 PRHDT and CDR2 FYEKMQ come from the germline V gene (reference sequence). This CDR3 spans 15 amino acids. Between the trimmed V and J ends, which lost 0 bases and 1 base, there was a span of 9 bases. This CDR3 reads CASSLGGGPNTEAFF. DNA of the CDR3: TGTGCCAGCAGCTTAGGAGGCGGGCCGAACACTGAAGCTTTCTTT.

The rearrangement uses TRBV10-3 and TRBJ1-2, with a weak D call TRBD1 (6 bases). Trimming pared 6 bases from V and 0 bases from J, leaving 8 bases between. Per germline, CDR1 ENHRY and CDR2 SYGVKD. The CDR3 covers 13 residues. The DNA for the CDR3 is TGTGCCATCAGCGGGACAACTAACTATGGCTACACCTTC. This translates into CAISGTTNYGYTF.

A single count supports this clone. The rearrangement links TRBV11-2 to TRBJ2-3, with TRBD2 matching 9 bases. The CDR3 is 17 residues long. Trimming cost V 4 bases and J 4 bases; bases outside gene matches: 12. From germline, CDR1 is SGHAT and CDR2 FQNNGV. As DNA, the CDR3 is TGTGCCAGCAGCTCCAAGAGACTGACTAGCGGATCAGATACGCAGTATTTT. It translates to CASSSKRLTSGSDTQYF.

The V and J genes are TRBV11-3 and TRBJ2-1; 8 positions agree with TRBD2. V trimming: 3 bases; J trimming: 2 bases; junction bases outside the gene matches: 3. Germline values: CDR1 SGHNT, CDR2 YENEEA. The CDR3 consists of 15 residues. The chain's CDR3 is CASSFSGGAYNEQFF. As DNA, the CDR3 is TGTGCCAGCAGCTTCTCCGGGGGGGCCTACAATGAGCAGTTCTTC. Full variable domain (rest looked up from reference TRBV11-3 and TRBJ2-1): EAGVVQSPRYKIIEKKQPVAFWCNPISGHNTLYWYLQNLGQGPELLIRYENEEAVDDSQLPKDRFSAERLKGVDSTLKIQPAELGDSAVYLCASSFSGGAYNEQFFGPGTRLTVL.

The chain has TRBV19 and TRBJ1-5; D unresolved. Germline V gene sequence: CDR1 LNHDA, CDR2 SQIVND (reference sequence). V lost 2 bases, J lost 3 bases, and 17 bases lay in between. This CDR3 comprises 17 residues. The CDR3: CASSIIIGASTNQPQHF. The CDR3 coding sequence is TGTGCCAGTAGTATAATTATCGGAGCGAGCACCAATCAGCCCCAGCATTTT.

The gene calls are TRBV7-8 and TRBJ1-5; no definite D call. V was clipped by 6 bases and J by 0 bases, with 15 bases between them. The length of the CDR3 is 16 residues. CDR1 and CDR2 (germline): SGHVS, FQNEAQ. CDR3 in amino acids: CASRPGRANSNQPQHF. The CDR3 DNA sequence: TGTGCCAGCAGACCTGGGAGGGCAAATAGCAATCAGCCCCAGCATTTT.

This clone has just one count. The V gene is TRBV5-1, the J gene TRBJ2-3; 8 nucleotides align to TRBD2. V trimming: 7 bases; J trimming: 4 bases; junction bases outside the gene matches: 11. Germline assignment: CDR1 SGHRS and CDR2 YFSETQ. The CDR3 is 15 residues long. The chain's CDR3 is CASFIGSGAPDTQYF. The CDR3 DNA is TGCGCCAGCTTTATTGGTAGCGGGGCCCCAGATACGCAGTATTTT.

CDR3 region: CASSLDYYEQYF. In DNA, the CDR3 is TGTGCCAGCAGCTTAGACTACTACGAGCAGTACTTC. The V and J genes are TRBV7-2 and TRBJ2-7, with unresolved D. Germline values: CDR1 SGHTA, CDR2 FQGNSA. V lost 1 base, J lost 3 bases, and 4 bases lay in between. The CDR3 is 12 amino acids.

This rearrangement joins TRBV28 to TRBJ1-5, with 7 bases that match TRBD1. Germline lookup yields CDR1 MDHEN and CDR2 SYDVKM. J was trimmed by 3 bases and V by 5 bases; bases with no gene match: 4. The CDR3 extends over 14 amino acids. The CDR3 reads CASSLGTVNQPQHF. In DNA, the CDR3 is TGTGCCAGCAGTCTCGGGACAGTCAATCAGCCCCAGCATTTT.

The chain is built from TRBV2 and TRBJ2-1; TRBD2 is a possible D gene (5 bases). CDR3 length equals 13 residues. Trimming stripped 9 bases from V and 12 bases from J, with 21 bases between. Germline-derived CDR1 and CDR2 are SNHLY and FYNNEI. The CDR3 sequence is CARTPLRTGRQFF. The DNA for the CDR3 is TGTGCCAGGACCCCCTTAAGGACGGGAAGGCAGTTCTTC.

The V and J genes are TRBV4-2 and TRBJ1-2, with D possibly TRBD1 on 6 matching bases. The CDR3 totals 16 residues. V lost 0 bases and J 6 bases, leaving 17 bases between the germline ends. CDR1 is LGHNA, CDR2 YNFKEQ, per germline. The CDR3 here is CASSQDLVAGAHGYTF. DNA for the CDR3: TGTGCCAGCAGCCAAGATTTGGTCGCGGGGGCACATGGCTACACCTTC.

This chain joins TRBV6-6 and TRBJ1-4, with D possibly TRBD1 on 6 matching bases. The CDR3 length is 13 residues. The V gene's germline CDR1 is MNHNY and CDR2 SVGAGI (reference sequence). V gave up 2 bases and J gave up 8 bases, with 9 bases separating them. The CDR3 here is CASSYRGQEKLFF. The CDR3 DNA reads as TGTGCCAGCAGTTACCGCGGACAGGAAAAACTGTTTTTT.

The chain combines TRBV2 with TRBJ2-7; 8 bases agree with TRBD1. Germline CDR1 SNHLY, CDR2 FYNNEI. V shed 6 bases, J shed 5 bases, and the junction held 9 bases outside the gene matches. This CDR3 comprises 14 residues. CDR3 sequence reads: CASSGQGALHEQYF. The CDR3 nucleotides read TGTGCCAGCAGCGGACAGGGTGCCCTCCACGAGCAGTACTTC.

This rearrangement joins TRBV6-6 to TRBJ1-2; 8 nucleotides align to TRBD1. CDR3 length: 15 residues. With 0 bases clipped from V and 0 bases from J, the junction kept 0 bases outside the gene matches. Germline CDR1 and CDR2: MNHNY and SVGAGI (reference sequence). The CDR3 bases are TGTGCCAGCAGTTACTCGGGACAGGCTAACTATGGCTACACCTTC. Translation: CASSYSGQANYGYTF.